A selection of T cell receptor beta chains follows, all from one sample in a study of blood T cell repertoires in COVID-19. The protocol was immunoSEQ multiplex PCR, while the TCRdb copy is restricted to in-frame clones and leaves out a portion. The data show more than 200,000 clones, with about 86% seen just once and about 2.2% held by the top ten. The sequenced sample consisted of peripheral blood. Receptors were obtained from a woman between 45 and 65 years old with acute or convalescent COVID-19. Each CDR3 is given with its conserved first and last residue. The order of the fields is clone size, D gene, V gene, J gene, CDR3 DNA, CDR3 protein. The D gene is left open where the match is weak. Where a row states a size, it is once, few, many or the class of an expanded clone; other rows omit it.

>.|TRBD1|TRBV19|TRBJ1-4
TGTGCCAGTAGTGCCGACAGGGTCACTAATGAAAAACTGTTTTTT
CASSADRVTNEKLFF
>.|TRBD2|TRBV10-2|TRBJ2-3
TGCGCCAGCAGTTACGGGGGGAGAACAGATACGCAGTATTTT
CASSYGGRTDTQYF
>.|.|TRBV4-3|TRBJ1-2
TGCGCCAGCAGCCAAGATTTAATACAAGGCTACACCTTC
CASSQDLIQGYTF
>.|.|TRBV2|TRBJ2-5
TGTGCCAGCAGTGCACAGGGCGGCGAGAGAGAGACCCAGTACTTC
CASSAQGGERETQYF
>.|.|TRBV7-9|TRBJ1-5
TGTGCCAGCAGCTTAAACAGTAATCGACCCCAGCATTTT
CASSLNSNRPQHF
>.|TRBD2|TRBV7-9|TRBJ2-7
TGTGCCAGCAGCTCTCCTGCGGGGACTAGCGGGGTATACGAGCAGTACTTC
CASSSPAGTSGVYEQYF
>once|.|TRBV19|TRBJ1-4
TGTGCCAGTAGCCCTCTCAGGGGCTTTGGTGAAAAACTGTTTTTT
CASSPLRGFGEKLFF
>.|TRBD1|TRBV24-1|TRBJ2-2
TGTGCCACCAGTGATCCGACCGGGACAGGGGCCTCCGGGGAGCTGTTTTTT
CATSDPTGTGASGELFF
>.|.|TRBV1|TRBJ1-2
TGCACCAGCAGCCGACAGGGTTTTTATGGCTACACCTTC
CTSSRQGFYGYTF
>.|TRBD1|TRBV6-6|TRBJ1-1
TGTGCCAGCAGGAGGGGACAGGGTGGCACTGAAGCTTTCTTT
CASRRGQGGTEAFF
>.|TRBD1|TRBV29-1|TRBJ2-1
TGCAGCACCGGACAGGGGGAGAATGAGCAGTTCTTC
CSTGQGENEQFF
>.|.|TRBV7-9|TRBJ1-4
TGTGCCAGCAGCTTTTTAACGGGGGTGACCGAAAAACTGTTTTTT
CASSFLTGVTEKLFF
>.|TRBD1|TRBV9|TRBJ1-4
TGTGCCAGCAGCGTATCGGGACAGCTCGCAGCTAATGAAAAACTGTTTTTT
CASSVSGQLAANEKLFF
>.|TRBD2|TRBV29-1|TRBJ2-1
TGCAGCGTTAAGTCTAGCGGATACAATGAGCAGTTCTTC
CSVKSSGYNEQFF
>.|.|TRBV12-5|TRBJ1-2
TGTGCTAGTGGAGAGACAGGAAACTATGGCTACACCTTC
CASGETGNYGYTF
>once|TRBD2|TRBV3-1/TRBV3-2|TRBJ2-1
TGTGCCAGCAGCCAAGATCTAGCGGGGGGGCGCAATGAGCAGTTCTTC
CASSQDLAGGRNEQFF
>.|.|TRBV9|TRBJ1-2
TGTGCCAGCAGCCCGTGGGGGGGGCGAGACTATAATGGCTACACCTTC
CASSPWGGRDYNGYTF
>.|.|TRBV27|TRBJ2-1
TGTGCCACCCGGGAGAGCCATGAGCAGTTCTTC
CATRESHEQFF
>.|.|TRBV30|TRBJ1-2
TGTGCCTGGAGTACGAGAGGATACTTGGCCTATGGCTACACCTTC
CAWSTRGYLAYGYTF
>.|.|TRBV5-1|TRBJ2-1
TGCGCCAGCAGCTTGAACGGTGTTACCCACAATGAGCAGTTCTTC
CASSLNGVTHNEQFF
>.|.|TRBV6-6|TRBJ2-7
TGTGCCAGCAGTTACGACAGCTCCTACGAGCAGTACTTC
CASSYDSSYEQYF
>.|TRBD2|TRBV5-4|TRBJ2-7
TGTGCCAGCAGGGGGTCCGGGACTAGAGGTTTCGACGAGCAGTACTTC
CASRGSGTRGFDEQYF
>.|.|TRBV24-1|TRBJ1-2
TGTGCCACCAGTGATCGCGGGCCTCACCCCTATGGCTACACCTTC
CATSDRGPHPYGYTF
>.|TRBD2|TRBV5-1|TRBJ2-5
TGCGCCAGCAGCCTCCTAGCGGGAGTAGAGACCCAGTACTTC
CASSLLAGVETQYF
>.|TRBD1|TRBV6-5|TRBJ1-6
TGTGCCAGCAGAGACAGGGCGGATTCACCCCTCCACTTT
CASRDRADSPLHF
>.|TRBD1|TRBV19|TRBJ1-1
TGTGCCAGTAGGGATACAGGGGGGGCTGAAGCTTTCTTT
CASRDTGGAEAFF
>.|.|TRBV30|TRBJ2-7
TGTGCCTGGAGTGTATCGGGGGTTGGGTACGAGCAGTACTTC
CAWSVSGVGYEQYF
>once|.|TRBV28|TRBJ2-7
TGTGCCAGCAGTTCCCCCCCGGGGTCCTACGAGCAGTACTTC
CASSSPPGSYEQYF
>.|TRBD1|TRBV5-1|TRBJ1-2
TGCGCCAGCAGCCCCCCGGGACAGGGGGCCTCCTACTTC
CASSPPGQGASYF
>.|TRBD1|TRBV6-5|TRBJ1-3
TGTGCCAGCAGTTCACAGGGGTCCCTCTCTGGAAACACCATATATTTT
CASSSQGSLSGNTIYF
>few|.|TRBV21-1|TRBJ2-1
TGTGCCAGCAGCTCGCGGGTGGAGCAGTTCTTC
CASSSRVEQFF
>.|.|TRBV10-3|TRBJ2-7
TGTGCCATCAGTGACGTTGTAGGAGGGTCCTACGAGCAGTACTTC
CAISDVVGGSYEQYF
>.|TRBD1|TRBV28|TRBJ1-1
TGTGCCAGCACCCCTCCTGGACAGGGTAGGACTGAAGCTTTCTTT
CASTPPGQGRTEAFF
>.|.|TRBV11-2|TRBJ2-3
TGTGCCAGCAGCCCCCTGGAGAGGACAGATACGCAGTATTTT
CASSPLERTDTQYF
>.|.|TRBV10-3|TRBJ2-1
TGTGCCATCAGTGCGGCGATAGCGGCTAACAATGAGCAGTTCTTC
CAISAAIAANNEQFF
>.|.|TRBV6-5|TRBJ2-3
TGTGCCAGCAGTCGGGGGGCTAGCACAGATACGCAGTATTTT
CASSRGASTDTQYF